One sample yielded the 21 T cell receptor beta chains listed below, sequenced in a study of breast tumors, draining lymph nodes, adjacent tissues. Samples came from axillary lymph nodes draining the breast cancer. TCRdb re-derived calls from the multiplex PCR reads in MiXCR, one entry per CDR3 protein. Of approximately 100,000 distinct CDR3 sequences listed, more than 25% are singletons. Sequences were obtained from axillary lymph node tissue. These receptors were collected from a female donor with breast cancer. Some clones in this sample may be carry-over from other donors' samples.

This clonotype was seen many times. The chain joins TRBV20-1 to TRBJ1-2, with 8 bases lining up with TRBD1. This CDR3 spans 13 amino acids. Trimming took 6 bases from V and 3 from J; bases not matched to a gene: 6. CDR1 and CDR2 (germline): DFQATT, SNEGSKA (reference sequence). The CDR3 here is CSAPEDRDYGYTF. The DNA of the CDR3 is TGCAGTGCCCCCGAGGACAGGGACTATGGCTACACCTTC.

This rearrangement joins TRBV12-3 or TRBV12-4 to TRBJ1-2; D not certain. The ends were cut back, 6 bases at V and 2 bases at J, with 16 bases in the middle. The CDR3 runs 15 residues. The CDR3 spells CASSKVRTGNYGYTF. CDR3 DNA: TGTGCCAGCAGCAAAGTTCGTACCGGGAACTATGGCTACACCTTC.

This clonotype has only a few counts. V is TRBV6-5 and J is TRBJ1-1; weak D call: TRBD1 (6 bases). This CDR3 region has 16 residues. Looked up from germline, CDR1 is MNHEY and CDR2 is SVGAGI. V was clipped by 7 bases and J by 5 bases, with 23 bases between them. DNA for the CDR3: TGTGCCAGCACCCGAGCAGGTCAGGGGTTGGATACTGAAGCTTTCTTT. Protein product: CASTRAGQGLDTEAFF.

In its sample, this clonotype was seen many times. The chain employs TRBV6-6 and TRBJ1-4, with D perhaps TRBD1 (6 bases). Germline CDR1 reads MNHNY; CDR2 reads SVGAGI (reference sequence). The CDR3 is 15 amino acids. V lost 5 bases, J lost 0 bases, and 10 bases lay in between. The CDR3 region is CASSRGDATNEKLFF. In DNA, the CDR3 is TGTGCCAGCAGTAGGGGGGACGCAACTAATGAAAAACTGTTTTTT.

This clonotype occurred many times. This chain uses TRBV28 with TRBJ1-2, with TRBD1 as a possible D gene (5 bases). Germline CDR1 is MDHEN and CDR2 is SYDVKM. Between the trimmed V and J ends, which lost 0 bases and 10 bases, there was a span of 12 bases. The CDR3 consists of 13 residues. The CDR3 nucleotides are TGTGCCAGCAGTTTATGGTCTCGGGGGGACTACACCTTC. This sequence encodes CASSLWSRGDYTF.

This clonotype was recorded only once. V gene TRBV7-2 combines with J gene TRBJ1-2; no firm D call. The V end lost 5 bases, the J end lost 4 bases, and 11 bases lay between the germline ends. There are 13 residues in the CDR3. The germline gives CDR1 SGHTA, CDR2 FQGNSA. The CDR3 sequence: CASSLTEIYGYTF. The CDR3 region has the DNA TGTGCCAGCAGCCTAACAGAGATCTATGGCTACACCTTC.

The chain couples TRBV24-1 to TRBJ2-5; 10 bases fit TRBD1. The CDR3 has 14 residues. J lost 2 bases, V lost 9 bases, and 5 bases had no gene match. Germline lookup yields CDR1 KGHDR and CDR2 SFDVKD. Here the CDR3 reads CATGTGVVQETQYF. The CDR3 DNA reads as TGTGCCACCGGGACAGGGGTAGTTCAAGAGACCCAGTACTTC.

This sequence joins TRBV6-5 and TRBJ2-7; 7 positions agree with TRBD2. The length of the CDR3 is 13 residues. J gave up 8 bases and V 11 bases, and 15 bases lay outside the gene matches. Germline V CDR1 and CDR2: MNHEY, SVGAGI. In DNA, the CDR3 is TGTGCCGGCGTAACGGGAGGATCCATCAAGCAGTACTTC. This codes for CAGVTGGSIKQYF.

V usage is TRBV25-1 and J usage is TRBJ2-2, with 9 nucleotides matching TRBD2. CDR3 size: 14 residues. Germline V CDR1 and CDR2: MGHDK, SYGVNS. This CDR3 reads CARVGGRASGELFF. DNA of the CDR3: TGTGCTAGAGTTGGCGGGAGGGCCAGCGGGGAGCTGTTTTTT.

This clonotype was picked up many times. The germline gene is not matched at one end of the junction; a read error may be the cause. CDR3 in amino acids: CASSVVPSGETQSF. The CDR3 coding sequence is TGTGCCAGCAGCGTAGTACCTAGCGGGGAGACCCAGTCCTTC. J is TRBJ2-5 and V is TRBV9; 9 bases agree with TRBD2. CDR1 is SGDLS, CDR2 YYNGEE, per germline. The CDR3 length is 14 residues.

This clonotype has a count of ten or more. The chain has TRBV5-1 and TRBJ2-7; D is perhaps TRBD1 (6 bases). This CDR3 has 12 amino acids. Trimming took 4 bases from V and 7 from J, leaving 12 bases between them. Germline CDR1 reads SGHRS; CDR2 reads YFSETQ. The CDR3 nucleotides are TGCGCCAGCAGCCGGAACAGGGAGGAGCAGTACTTC. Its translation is CASSRNREEQYF.

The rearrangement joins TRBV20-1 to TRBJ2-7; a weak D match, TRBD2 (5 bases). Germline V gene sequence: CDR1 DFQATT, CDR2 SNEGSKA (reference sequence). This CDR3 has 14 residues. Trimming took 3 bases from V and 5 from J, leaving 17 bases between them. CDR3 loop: CSARRRGSSHEQYF. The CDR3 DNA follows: TGCAGTGCTAGGAGAAGAGGGTCGTCCCACGAGCAGTACTTC.

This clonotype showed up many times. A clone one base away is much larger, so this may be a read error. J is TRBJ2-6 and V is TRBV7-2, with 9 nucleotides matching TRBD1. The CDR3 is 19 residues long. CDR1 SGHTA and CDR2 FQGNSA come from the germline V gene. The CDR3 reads CASSLRNRGPNSGPNVLTF. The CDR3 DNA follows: TGTGCCAGCAGCTTAAGGAACAGGGGGCCGAACTCTGGGCCCAACGTCCTGACTTTC.

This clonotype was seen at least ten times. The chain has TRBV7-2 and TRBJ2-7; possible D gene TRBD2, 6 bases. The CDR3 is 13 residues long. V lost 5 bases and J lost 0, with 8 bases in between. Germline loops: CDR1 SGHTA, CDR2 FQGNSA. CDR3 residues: CASSGGISYEQYF. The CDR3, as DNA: TGTGCCAGCAGCGGGGGGATCTCCTACGAGCAGTACTTC.

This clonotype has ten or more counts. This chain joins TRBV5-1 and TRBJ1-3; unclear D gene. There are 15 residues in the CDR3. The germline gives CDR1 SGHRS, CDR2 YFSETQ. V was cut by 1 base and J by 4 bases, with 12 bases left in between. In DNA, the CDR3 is TGCGCCAGCAGCTTGTCAGCGGTTGCCGGAAACACCATATATTTT. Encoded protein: CASSLSAVAGNTIYF.

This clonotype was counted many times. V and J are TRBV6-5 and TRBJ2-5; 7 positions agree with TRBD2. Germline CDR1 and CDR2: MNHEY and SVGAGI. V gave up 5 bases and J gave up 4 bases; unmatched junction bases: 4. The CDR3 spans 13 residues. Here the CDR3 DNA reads TGTGCCAGCAGTCACGTAGCGGGAGAGACCCAGTACTTC. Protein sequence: CASSHVAGETQYF.

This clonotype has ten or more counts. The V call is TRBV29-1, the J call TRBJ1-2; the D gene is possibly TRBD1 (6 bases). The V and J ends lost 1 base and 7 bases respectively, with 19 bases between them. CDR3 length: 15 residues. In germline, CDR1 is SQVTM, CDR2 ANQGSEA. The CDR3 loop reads CSVEGLRGQRAGYTF. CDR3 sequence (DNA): TGCAGCGTTGAAGGACTCAGGGGCCAGAGGGCTGGCTACACCTTC.

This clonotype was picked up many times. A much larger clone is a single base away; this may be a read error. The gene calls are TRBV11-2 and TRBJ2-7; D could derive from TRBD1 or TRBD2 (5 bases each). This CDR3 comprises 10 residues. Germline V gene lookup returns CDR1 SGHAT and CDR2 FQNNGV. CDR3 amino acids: CASSHGTPSF. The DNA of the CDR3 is TGTGCCAGCAGCCACGGGACGCCTTCCTTC. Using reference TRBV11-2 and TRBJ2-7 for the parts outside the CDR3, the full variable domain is EAGVAQSPRYKIIEKRQSVAFWCNPISGHATLYWYQQILGQGPKLLIQFQNNGVVDDSQLPKDRFSAERLKGVDSTLKIQPAKLEDSAVYLCASSHGTPSFGPGTRLTVT.

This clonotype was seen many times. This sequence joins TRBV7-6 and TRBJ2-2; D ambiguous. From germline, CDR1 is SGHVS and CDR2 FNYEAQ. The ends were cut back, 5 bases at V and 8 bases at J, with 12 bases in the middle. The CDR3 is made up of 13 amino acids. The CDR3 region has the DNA TGTGCCAGCAGCCCGTCAGAGATTGGGGAGCTGTTTTTT. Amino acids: CASSPSEIGELFF.

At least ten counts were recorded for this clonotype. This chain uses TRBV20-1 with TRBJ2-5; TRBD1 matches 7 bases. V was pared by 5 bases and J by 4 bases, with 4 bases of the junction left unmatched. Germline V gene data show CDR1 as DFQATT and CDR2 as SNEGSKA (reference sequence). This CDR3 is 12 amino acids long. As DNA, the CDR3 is TGCAGTGCTTCCCGACAGGGAGAGACCCAGTACTTC. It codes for CSASRQGETQYF.

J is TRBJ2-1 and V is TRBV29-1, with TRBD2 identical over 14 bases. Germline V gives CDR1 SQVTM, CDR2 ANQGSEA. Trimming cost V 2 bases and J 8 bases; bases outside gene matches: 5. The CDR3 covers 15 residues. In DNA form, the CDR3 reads TGCAGCGTTGAACAGGGACTAGCGGGAGTTGATGAGCAGTTCTTC. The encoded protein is CSVEQGLAGVDEQFF.